The entry below describes one T cell receptor beta chain. Antigen: not known. Trimming removed 8 bases from V and 4 bases from J; junction bases left unmatched: 8. The germline V gene encodes CDR1 SEHNR and CDR2 FQNEAQ (reference sequence). The CDR3 runs 14 residues. Treatment in this sample: approximately 9-day PBMC culture with coronavirus spike peptide pools or control peptides (ViraFEST assay). This sample is drawn from a study of vaccination and CD4 T cells after COVID-19. Study-wide findings and caveats: The authors identified 304 of 307 vaccine-specific clones in convalescent patients as spike mono-reactive.

Sequencing of cultured CD4+ T cell DNA used the Oncomine TCR Beta short-read assay. MiXCR was run by TCRdb on the PCR reads, yielding one entry per CDR3 protein. The table records 9,100 or so distinct CDR3 sequences, roughly 23% of them present only once. This clonotype originated in a human donor with COVID-19. The chain uses TRBV7-9 and TRBJ1-1; 9 bases agree with TRBD1. The sequencing input was cultured CD4+ T cells from blood. The CDR3 DNA follows: TGTGCCAGCTTTACCGGGACAGGGTTCACTGAAGCTTTCTTT. It specifies CASFTGTGFTEAFF.